This T cell receptor beta chain was recorded in a study of blood T cell repertoires in COVID-19. Trimming cost V 4 bases and J 3 bases; bases outside gene matches: 5. This CDR3 comprises 14 residues. Germline CDR1 reads SGHRS; CDR2 reads YFSETQ. Generated by immunoSEQ multiplex PCR, the TCRdb table keeps only in-frame clones and is missing some. The repertoire consists of roughly 500,000 clones, with less than 90% occurring once and the leading ten covering 6.5% to 8.5%. The sample holds a few counts of this clone. This chain joins TRBV5-1 and TRBJ1-1; 8 bases are a match to TRBD1. The sequence was collected from a woman aged 60-75 years who had recovered from COVID-19. Sequencing used PBMCs or T cells enriched from blood (not recorded which). DNA of the CDR3: TGCGCCAGCAGCCGGACGGGACAGGACACTGAAGCTTTCTTT. Protein: CASSRTGQDTEAFF.